Listed below are T cell receptor beta chains from one sample, sequenced in a study of shared clonotypes between healthy human individuals. The protocol was immunoSEQ multiplex PCR, while the TCRdb copy is restricted to in-frame clones and leaves out a portion. The table shows approximately 530,000 clones, with approximately 94% occurring only once. The source material was naive CD4+ T cells sorted from blood. The receptors derive from a woman aged 25 to 39 in good health. Both conserved end residues are part of each CDR3. A D gene is named only where the DNA matches it firmly. For some rows the clone size is stated as once, few or many, or as a class when expanded; others skip it.

v_call: TRBV28; clone_size: .; j_call: TRBJ1-5; d_call: .; cdr3_aa: CASSLIRRNSNQPQHF; cdr3_nt: TGTGCCAGCAGTCTCATCCGACGGAATAGCAATCAGCCCCAGCATTTT
v_call: TRBV30; clone_size: once; j_call: TRBJ2-7; d_call: TRBD2; cdr3_aa: CAWRGRAGGPYEQYF; cdr3_nt: TGTGCCTGGAGGGGAAGAGCGGGAGGGCCCTACGAGCAGTACTTC
v_call: TRBV4-1; clone_size: .; j_call: TRBJ1-4; d_call: TRBD1; cdr3_aa: CASSLGQGEYEKLFF; cdr3_nt: TGCGCCAGCAGCCTCGGACAGGGGGAGTATGAAAAACTGTTTTTT
v_call: TRBV30; clone_size: .; j_call: TRBJ1-1; d_call: .; cdr3_aa: CAWSGGLKNTEAFF; cdr3_nt: TGTGCCTGGAGTGGCGGACTCAAGAACACTGAAGCTTTCTTT
v_call: TRBV7-2; clone_size: .; j_call: TRBJ2-7; d_call: TRBD2; cdr3_aa: CASSRTSGSPYEQYF; cdr3_nt: TGTGCCAGCAGCCGTACTAGCGGGTCTCCCTACGAGCAGTACTTC
v_call: TRBV28; clone_size: .; j_call: TRBJ2-7; d_call: TRBD1; cdr3_aa: CASIENRGPAYEQYF; cdr3_nt: TGTGCCAGCATCGAAAACAGGGGGCCGGCCTACGAGCAGTACTTC
v_call: TRBV10-3; clone_size: .; j_call: TRBJ1-4; d_call: .; cdr3_aa: CAISEPPGGGARTEKLFF; cdr3_nt: TGTGCCATCAGTGAGCCCCCGGGGGGAGGGGCCCGCACGGAAAAACTGTTTTTT
v_call: TRBV15; clone_size: .; j_call: TRBJ2-7; d_call: TRBD2; cdr3_aa: CATSSRLAGVDEQYF; cdr3_nt: TGTGCCACCAGCAGTCGACTAGCGGGAGTCGACGAGCAGTACTTC
v_call: TRBV4-2; clone_size: .; j_call: TRBJ1-1; d_call: TRBD1; cdr3_aa: CASSPNRGLSNTEAFF; cdr3_nt: TGTGCCAGCAGCCCGAACAGGGGGCTCTCGAACACTGAAGCTTTCTTT
v_call: TRBV28; clone_size: .; j_call: TRBJ2-3; d_call: TRBD2; cdr3_aa: CASSPLTSGITDTQYF; cdr3_nt: TGTGCCAGCAGTCCTCTGACTAGCGGGATCACAGATACGCAGTATTTT
v_call: TRBV30; clone_size: .; j_call: TRBJ2-7; d_call: .; cdr3_aa: CAWSLQGEGRQYF; cdr3_nt: TGTGCCTGGAGTCTCCAGGGGGAGGGACGCCAGTACTTC
v_call: TRBV28; clone_size: once; j_call: TRBJ1-2; d_call: .; cdr3_aa: CASSSRLTYGYTF; cdr3_nt: TGTGCCAGCAGTTCCAGGCTGACCTATGGCTACACCTTC
v_call: TRBV15; clone_size: .; j_call: TRBJ2-1; d_call: .; cdr3_aa: CATSRDRLDSGDEQFF; cdr3_nt: TGTGCCACCAGCAGAGATCGGTTAGACTCGGGGGATGAGCAGTTCTTC
v_call: TRBV11-2; clone_size: .; j_call: TRBJ2-5; d_call: .; cdr3_aa: CASSLGYTQETQYF; cdr3_nt: TGTGCCAGCAGCTTAGGTTACACCCAAGAGACCCAGTACTTC
v_call: TRBV6-5; clone_size: .; j_call: TRBJ1-1; d_call: .; cdr3_aa: CASSYLGEGNTEAFF; cdr3_nt: TGTGCCAGCAGTTACCTAGGGGAAGGGAACACTGAAGCTTTCTTT
v_call: TRBV28; clone_size: .; j_call: TRBJ2-1; d_call: TRBD2; cdr3_aa: CASSPLAGDWNEQFF; cdr3_nt: TGTGCCAGCAGCCCTCTAGCGGGAGACTGGAATGAGCAGTTCTTC
v_call: TRBV15; clone_size: .; j_call: TRBJ2-6; d_call: .; cdr3_aa: CATTPGWRGSGANVLTF; cdr3_nt: TGTGCCACCACTCCCGGATGGAGGGGGTCTGGGGCCAACGTCCTGACTTTC
v_call: TRBV2; clone_size: .; j_call: TRBJ2-3; d_call: .; cdr3_aa: CASSEDGWTQYF; cdr3_nt: TGTGCCAGCAGTGAAGACGGGTGGACGCAGTATTTT
v_call: TRBV15; clone_size: .; j_call: TRBJ2-3; d_call: .; cdr3_aa: CATSRFSGGGLADTQYF; cdr3_nt: TGTGCCACCAGCAGATTTTCCGGTGGAGGGTTGGCAGATACGCAGTATTTT
v_call: TRBV19; clone_size: once; j_call: TRBJ1-3; d_call: .; cdr3_aa: CASSIDISGNTIYF; cdr3_nt: TGTGCCAGTAGTATAGACATCTCTGGAAACACCATATATTTT
v_call: TRBV10-3; clone_size: .; j_call: TRBJ2-7; d_call: TRBD1; cdr3_aa: CAISGRTGGLEQYF; cdr3_nt: TGTGCCATCAGTGGTCGGACAGGGGGTTTGGAGCAGTACTTC
v_call: TRBV6-5; clone_size: .; j_call: TRBJ2-1; d_call: .; cdr3_aa: CASTPVGGPGNEQFF; cdr3_nt: TGTGCCAGCACCCCAGTAGGGGGTCCCGGCAATGAGCAGTTCTTC